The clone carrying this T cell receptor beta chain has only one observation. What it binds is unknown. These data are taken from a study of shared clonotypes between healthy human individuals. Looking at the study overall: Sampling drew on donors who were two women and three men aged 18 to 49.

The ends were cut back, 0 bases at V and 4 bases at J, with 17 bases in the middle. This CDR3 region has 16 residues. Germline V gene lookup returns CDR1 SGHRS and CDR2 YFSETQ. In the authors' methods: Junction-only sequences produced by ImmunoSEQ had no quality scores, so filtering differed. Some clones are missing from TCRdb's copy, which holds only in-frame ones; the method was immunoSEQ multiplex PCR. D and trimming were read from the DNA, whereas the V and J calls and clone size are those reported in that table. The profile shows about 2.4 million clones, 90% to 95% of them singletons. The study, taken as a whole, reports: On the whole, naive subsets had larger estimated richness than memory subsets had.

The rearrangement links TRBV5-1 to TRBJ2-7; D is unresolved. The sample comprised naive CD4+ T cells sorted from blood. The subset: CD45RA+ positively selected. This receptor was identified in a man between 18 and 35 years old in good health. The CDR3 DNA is TGCGCCAGCAGCTTGGCCAAGGCAGCCCTTCCGTACGAGCAGTACTTC. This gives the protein CASSLAKAALPYEQYF.